This TCR beta chain comes out of a study of CD4+ T cells in melanoma. Data came from immunoSEQ multiplex PCR; TCRdb stores just in-frame clones and leaves some out. This sample has roughly 16,000 clones, with 70% to 80% found just once. Findings and caveats of the study: CD8+ T cell, macrophage and B cell function reportedly correlated with neoantigen-specific CD4+ T cells. Neoantigen-specific CD4+ T cells in melanoma reportedly had diverse differentiation states.

Trimming took off 3 bases at V and 4 bases at J, with 10 bases between the two ends. The CDR3 length is 13 residues. Germline V CDR1 and CDR2: KGHSH, LQKENI. Notes on this clone: Its specificity is unknown.

The sequencing input was cells from a culture (not recorded whether cultured in vitro). The receptor comes from a human donor with melanoma. The chain is built from TRBV18 and TRBJ2-7, with D possibly matching TRBD2 (5 bases). CDR3 DNA: TGTGCCAGCTCACCGTTGGACTGGTACGAGCAGTACTTC. Its translation is CASSPLDWYEQYF.